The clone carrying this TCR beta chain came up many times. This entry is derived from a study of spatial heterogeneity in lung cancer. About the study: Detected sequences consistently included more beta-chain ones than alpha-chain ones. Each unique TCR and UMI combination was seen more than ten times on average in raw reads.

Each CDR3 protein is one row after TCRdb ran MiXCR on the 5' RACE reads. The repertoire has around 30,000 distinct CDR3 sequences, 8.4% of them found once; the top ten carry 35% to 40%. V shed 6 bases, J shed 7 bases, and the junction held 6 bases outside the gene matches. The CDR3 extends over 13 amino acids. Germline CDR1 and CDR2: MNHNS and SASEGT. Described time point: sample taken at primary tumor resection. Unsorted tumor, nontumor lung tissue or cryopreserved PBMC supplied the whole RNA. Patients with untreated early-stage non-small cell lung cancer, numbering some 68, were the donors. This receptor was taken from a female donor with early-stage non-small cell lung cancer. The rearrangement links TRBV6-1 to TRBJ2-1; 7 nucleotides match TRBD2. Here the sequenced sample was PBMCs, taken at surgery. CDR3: CASRIAGGNEQFF. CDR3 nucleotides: TGTGCCAGCAGAATAGCGGGTGGAAATGAGCAGTTCTTC.